This T cell receptor beta chain is drawn from a study of blood T cell repertoires in COVID-19. The repertoire was sequenced with immunoSEQ multiplex PCR; TCRdb's copy has only in-frame clones and lacks some. The top ten hold 1% to 1.5% of the sample, which has around 380,000 clones, around 87% seen once. CDR1 is SNHLY and CDR2 is FYNNEI in the germline V gene. V was cut by 10 bases and J by 2 bases, with 9 bases left in between. The CDR3 spans 13 residues. The study drew participants aged about 18 to 95 years from about two dozen US areas. The clonotype originates from a young man who had recovered from COVID-19. The chain has TRBV2 and TRBJ2-6, with D perhaps TRBD1 (6 bases). The sequenced sample consisted of PBMCs or T cells enriched from blood (not recorded which). CDR3 region: CANTGTGANVLTF. The CDR3 DNA sequence: TGTGCCAACACAGGGACTGGGGCCAACGTCCTGACTTTC.